Presented here are 7 T cell receptor beta chains from one specimen sequenced in a study of T cells in localized non-small cell lung cancer. Generated by immunoSEQ multiplex PCR, the TCRdb table keeps only in-frame clones and is missing some. This table has some 25,000 clones, about 90% appearing once. This sample comprised peripheral blood, obtained before any cancer treatment. These TCRs come from a male donor aged 60 or older with stage II squamous cell lung carcinoma.

This rearrangement joins TRBV6-6 to TRBJ1-5; D unresolved. The CDR3 is 16 amino acids. Germline assignment: CDR1 MNHNY and CDR2 SVGAGI (reference sequence). The germline V and J ends were trimmed by 2 bases and 2 bases, with 13 bases remaining between them. CDR3 DNA sequence: TGTGCCAGCAGTTACGAGTACTGGGGTGGCAATCAGCCCCAGCATTTT. This gives the protein CASSYEYWGGNQPQHF.

J is TRBJ2-3 and V is TRBV13; 7 bases map to TRBD2. The CDR3 consists of 15 residues. The ends lost 6 bases at V and 10 bases at J; junction bases unmatched: 16. Germline V gene lookup returns CDR1 PRHDT and CDR2 FYEKMQ (reference sequence). CDR3 bases: TGTGCCAGCAGACCGTGGCGGGACTATTGGGGGTCGCAGTATTTT. Translated, it gives CASRPWRDYWGSQYF.

The V gene is TRBV6-1, the J gene TRBJ2-7, with 8 bases that match TRBD1. With V trimmed by 5 bases and J by 0 bases, 6 bases remained unmatched. The CDR3 is made up of 15 amino acids. Germline V lookup: CDR1 MNHNS, CDR2 SASEGT. CDR3 sequence (DNA): TGTGCCAGCAGTATGGACAGGGCCCTCTCCTACGAGCAGTACTTC. Translation: CASSMDRALSYEQYF.

This clone was detected a few times. This sequence joins TRBV28 and TRBJ2-3, with D uncertain. The ends were cut back, 4 bases at V and 6 bases at J, with 14 bases in the middle. The germline CDR1 and CDR2 sequences are MDHEN and SYDVKM. CDR3 length equals 14 residues. CDR3 nucleotide sequence: TGTGCCAGCAGTTCCTCCTACCCGCGGGATACGCAGTATTTT. It yields the protein CASSSSYPRDTQYF.

V usage is TRBV1 and J usage is TRBJ2-7; the D call of TRBD1 is as the table states it, not checked on the DNA. TRBV1 is noted as a pseudogene. The CDR3 sequence is 15 residues long. The CDR3 DNA sequence: TGCACCAGCAGCCAAGTACAGGGGGCTAGAGACGAGCAGTACTTC. Its translation: CTSSQVQGARDEQYF.

This chain uses TRBV7-9 with TRBJ2-3; no reliable D call. V was cut by 5 bases and J by 2 bases, with 14 bases left in between. The CDR3 extends over 15 amino acids. Germline assignment: CDR1 SEHNR and CDR2 FQNEAQ (reference sequence). CDR3 protein: CASSPWKSSTDTQYF. For the CDR3, the DNA is TGTGCCAGCAGCCCCTGGAAGTCCTCCACAGATACGCAGTATTTT.

V and J are TRBV7-6 and TRBJ2-5, with D hard to call. This CDR3 contains 13 residues. Trimming took 4 bases from V and 5 from J, leaving 11 bases between them. Germline V CDR1 and CDR2: SGHVS, FNYEAQ. The CDR3 reads CASSSRIKETQYF. As DNA, the CDR3 is TGTGCCAGCAGCTCCCGTATCAAGGAGACCCAGTACTTC.